The 16 T cell receptor beta chains in this list originate from one sample, sequenced in a study of T cell responses to AZD1222 COVID-19 vaccine. Profiling relied on immunoSEQ multiplex PCR, and the TCRdb table lists in-frame clones only, not all of them. This table has 100,000 or so clones, roughly 91% appearing once. The sequencing used peripheral blood, collected on day 0 of AZD1222 vaccination. These receptors all come from an adult in good health.

The V and J genes are TRBV2 and TRBJ2-7, with D unresolved. CDR1 is SNHLY, CDR2 FYNNEI, per germline. With 2 bases removed from V and 2 bases from J, the gap between germline ends came to 4 bases. CDR3 size: 12 residues. CDR3 amino acids: CASSEMAYEQYF. The CDR3 bases are TGTGCCAGCAGTGAAATGGCCTACGAGCAGTACTTC.

The rearrangement links TRBV21-1 to TRBJ2-1; no check of the table's D call, TRBD2, against the DNA was made. TRBV21-1 is reported as a pseudogene. This CDR3 spans 17 amino acids. This CDR3 reads CASSPPGVSGRRNEQFF. The CDR3 nucleotides read TGTGCCAGCAGCCCTCCGGGGGTTAGCGGGAGAAGGAATGAGCAGTTCTTC.

The chain is built from TRBV18 and TRBJ2-2; D is perhaps TRBD1 (6 bases). Deletions cut 5 bases from V and 0 bases from J, with 19 bases between. Germline V gives CDR1 KGHSH, CDR2 LQKENI. This CDR3 region has 18 residues. This chain's CDR3 is CASSSPVGAGANTGELFF. The CDR3 DNA is TGTGCCAGCTCATCCCCCGTGGGGGCAGGGGCGAACACCGGGGAGCTGTTTTTT.

The chain links TRBV28 to TRBJ2-7, with 14 bases identical to TRBD2. CDR1 and CDR2 from the germline V gene are MDHEN and SYDVKM. The CDR3 contains 15 residues. The V and J ends lost 5 bases and 5 bases, in that order; junction bases with no gene match: 5. The CDR3 nucleotides read TGTGCCAGCAGTCCCAGACTAGCGGGAGGGAACGAGCAGTACTTC. Translation: CASSPRLAGGNEQYF.

The chain combines TRBV6-1 with TRBJ1-1, with a weak D call TRBD1 (5 bases). V was clipped by 2 bases and J by 1 base, with 14 bases between them. The germline CDR1 and CDR2 sequences are MNHNS and SASEGT. CDR3 size: 16 residues. CDR3: CASSEPWGYENTEAFF. DNA of the CDR3: TGTGCCAGCAGTGAACCTTGGGGGTACGAGAACACTGAAGCTTTCTTT.

The chain uses TRBV18 and TRBJ1-2; 7 bases fit TRBD1. The length of the CDR3 is 14 residues. CDR1 is KGHSH and CDR2 is LQKENI in the germline V gene. After removal of 3 bases from V and 0 bases from J, the junction contained 1 base not matched to a gene. CDR3 sequence (DNA): TGTGCCAGCTCACCGGGGACAGCTAACTATGGCTACACCTTC. It translates to CASSPGTANYGYTF.

This chain links TRBV7-2 with TRBJ1-5; TRBD1 agrees at 8 bases. The CDR3 totals 14 residues. J was trimmed by 6 bases and V by 5 bases; bases with no gene match: 6. Per germline, CDR1 SGHTA and CDR2 FQGNSA. CDR3: CASSLGQGGQPQHF. The CDR3 DNA follows: TGTGCCAGCAGCCTAGGACAGGGAGGTCAGCCCCAGCATTTT.

The genes are TRBV9 and TRBJ2-7; 9 bases are shared with TRBD2. J lost 0 bases, V lost 2 bases, and 6 bases had no gene match. The CDR3 runs 16 residues. Germline V gene sequence: CDR1 SGDLS, CDR2 YYNGEE. CDR3 protein: CASSVSPSGTSYEQYF. As DNA, the CDR3 is TGTGCCAGCAGCGTCAGCCCTAGCGGGACCTCCTACGAGCAGTACTTC.

The chain links TRBV29-1 to TRBJ2-1, with D tentatively TRBD1 (6 bases). The V end lost 1 base, the J end lost 3 bases, and 16 bases lay between the germline ends. The CDR3 contains 16 residues. The germline V gene has CDR1 SQVTM and CDR2 ANQGSEA. This CDR3 reads CSVEGLGRGGYNEQFF. CDR3 nucleotide sequence: TGCAGCGTTGAAGGGTTAGGGAGAGGGGGCTACAATGAGCAGTTCTTC.

The rearrangement links TRBV28 to TRBJ1-6; D is undetermined. The CDR3 loop spans 16 amino acids. CDR1 and CDR2 (germline): MDHEN, SYDVKM. Trimming took 5 bases from V and 5 from J, leaving 16 bases between them. CDR3 sequence: CASSQHSTWDNSPLHF. The CDR3 DNA is TGTGCCAGCAGTCAACACTCGACCTGGGATAATTCACCCCTCCACTTT. The full variable domain, with the rest looked up from reference TRBV28 and TRBJ1-6, is DVKVTQSSRYLVKRTGEKVFLECVQDMDHENMFWYRQDPGLGLRLIYFSYDVKMKEKGDIPEGYSVSREKKERFSLILESASTNQTSMYLCASSQHSTWDNSPLHFGNGTRLTVT.

The chain has TRBV7-8 and TRBJ2-2, with 10 nucleotides matching TRBD2. Germline V gives CDR1 SGHVS, CDR2 FQNEAQ. After removal of 5 bases from V and 2 bases from J, the junction contained 11 bases not matched to a gene. The CDR3 contains 18 residues. The CDR3 region has the DNA TGTGCCAGCAGCCCCCGCGGTAGCGGGAGGTCTAACACCGGGGAGCTGTTTTTT. Amino acids: CASSPRGSGRSNTGELFF.

The chain carries TRBV11-2 and TRBJ2-3, with TRBD1 matching over 7 bases. This CDR3 has 15 residues. Losses at the gene ends were 2 bases for V and 6 bases for J; bases not matched to a gene: 8. Germline V gene data show CDR1 as SGHAT and CDR2 as FQNNGV. The CDR3 sequence is CASSLMGQPFDTQYF. Written as DNA, the CDR3 is TGTGCCAGCAGCTTAATGGGACAGCCTTTTGATACGCAGTATTTT.

The sample holds a few counts of this clone. This chain uses TRBV2 with TRBJ2-7; 10 bases fit TRBD2. J lost 9 bases, V lost 2 bases, and 13 bases had no gene match. The CDR3 has 16 amino acids. Germline V gene data show CDR1 as SNHLY and CDR2 as FYNNEI. CDR3 loop: CASSESSGLAGVVQYF. CDR3 nucleotide sequence: TGTGCCAGCAGTGAATCTAGTGGGCTAGCGGGAGTAGTGCAGTACTTC.

The rearrangement links TRBV2 to TRBJ2-5, with 7 positions matching TRBD1. The CDR3 extends over 14 amino acids. Germline V gives CDR1 SNHLY, CDR2 FYNNEI. V was clipped by 5 bases and J by 2 bases; unmatched bases: 5. For the CDR3, the DNA is TGTGCCAGCAGTACCGGGACAGAACAAGAGACCCAGTACTTC. This codes for CASSTGTEQETQYF.

The rearrangement links TRBV3-1 (or the pseudogene TRBV3-2) to TRBJ1-1; D is ambiguous. Germline loops: CDR1 LGHDT, CDR2 YNNKEL (reference sequence). Trimming took 5 bases from V and 1 from J, leaving 5 bases between them. The CDR3 loop spans 12 amino acids. As DNA, the CDR3 is TGTGCCAGCAGCAACAGGAACACTGAAGCTTTCTTT. Protein product: CASSNRNTEAFF.

The V gene is TRBV6-5, the J gene TRBJ2-3; D tentatively fits TRBD1 or TRBD2 (5 bases each). There are 12 residues in the CDR3. Looked up from germline, CDR1 is MNHEY and CDR2 is SVGAGI. Trimming shortened V by 8 bases and J by 14 bases, and 20 bases separated the two germline ends. CDR3 sequence reads: CASWIREPVRYF. For the CDR3, the DNA is TGTGCCAGCTGGATCAGGGAGCCCGTAAGGTATTTT.